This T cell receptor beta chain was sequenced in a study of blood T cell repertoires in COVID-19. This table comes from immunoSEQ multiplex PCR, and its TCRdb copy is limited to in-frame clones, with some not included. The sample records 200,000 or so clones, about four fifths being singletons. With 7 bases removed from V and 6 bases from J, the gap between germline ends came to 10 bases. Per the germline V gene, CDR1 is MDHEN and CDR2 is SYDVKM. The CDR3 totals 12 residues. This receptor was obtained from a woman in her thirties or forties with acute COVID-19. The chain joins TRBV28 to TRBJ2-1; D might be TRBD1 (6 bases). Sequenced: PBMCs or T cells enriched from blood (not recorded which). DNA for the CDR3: TGTGCCAGCACGAGCAGGGGCAATGAGCAGTTCTTC. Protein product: CASTSRGNEQFF.